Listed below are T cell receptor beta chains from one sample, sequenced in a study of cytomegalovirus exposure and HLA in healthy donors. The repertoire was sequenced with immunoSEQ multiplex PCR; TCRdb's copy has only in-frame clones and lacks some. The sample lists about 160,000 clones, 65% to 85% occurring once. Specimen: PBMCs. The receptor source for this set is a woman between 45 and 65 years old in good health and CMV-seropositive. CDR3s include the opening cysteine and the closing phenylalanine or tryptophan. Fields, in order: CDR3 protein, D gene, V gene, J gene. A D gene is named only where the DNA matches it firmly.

CDR3 protein: CASSLQGRVYNSPLHF
D gene: -
V gene: TRBV7-8
J gene: TRBJ1-6

CDR3 protein: CASSLGGPTEAFF
D gene: -
V gene: TRBV5-4
J gene: TRBJ1-1

CDR3 protein: CASSLTLAGMITDTQYF
D gene: TRBD2
V gene: TRBV7-9
J gene: TRBJ2-3

CDR3 protein: CASSYRQGGADTQYF
D gene: TRBD1
V gene: TRBV28
J gene: TRBJ2-3

CDR3 protein: CASSVESGSTGELFF
D gene: -
V gene: TRBV9
J gene: TRBJ2-2

CDR3 protein: CASNPAGSHTGELFF
D gene: -
V gene: TRBV2
J gene: TRBJ2-2

CDR3 protein: CASSLAGGTQETQYF
D gene: TRBD2
V gene: TRBV28
J gene: TRBJ2-5

CDR3 protein: CASSYDQGNTIYF
D gene: -
V gene: TRBV7-9
J gene: TRBJ1-3

CDR3 protein: CASSQDAGAAYSPLHF
D gene: -
V gene: TRBV4-1
J gene: TRBJ1-6

CDR3 protein: CASSLNSASGQFF
D gene: TRBD2
V gene: TRBV7-2
J gene: TRBJ2-1